These 24 T cell receptor beta chains originate from one sample sequenced in a study of human CD8 memory T cell subsets (TCRdb year 2020). A Human TCR Profiling Kit was used to prepare UMI-labeled 5' RACE TCRbeta libraries. The reads went through TCRdb reprocessing, and each CDR3 protein sequence gets one entry with no DNA. This sample's table carries 10,000 to 11,000 distinct CDR3 sequences. In total, the top ten clones hold around 16% of the sample. Material: CD8+ T cells from PBMCs. The source of these receptors is a human donor in good health.

The chain has TRBV4-1 and TRBJ2-7; no DNA is available, so the TRBD1 call from TCRdb remains unchecked. The CDR3 runs to 17 residues. Germline CDR1 reads MGHRA; CDR2 reads YSYEKL. The chain's CDR3 is CASSLGTGGSSSYEQYF.

This chain uses TRBV2 with TRBJ2-7; there is no DNA to check the TCRdb D call of TRBD1. The germline V gene encodes CDR1 SNHLY and CDR2 FYNNEI. This CDR3 has 14 residues. The CDR3 sequence: CASGGGGNSYEQYF. Full variable domain (rest looked up from reference TRBV2 and TRBJ2-7): EPEVTQTPSHQVTQMGQEVILRCVPISNHLYFYWYRQILGQKVEFLVSFYNNEISEKSEIFDDQFSVERPDGSNFTLKIRSTKLEDSAMYFCASGGGGNSYEQYFGPGTRLTVT.

The chain links TRBV29-1 to TRBJ2-7; TCRdb outputs TRBD1, but without DNA this stays unchecked. The CDR3 is 14 residues long. Germline V gene lookup returns CDR1 SQVTM and CDR2 ANQGSEA. CDR3 region: CSVEDRDSPYEQYF.

This clonotype is medium-sized by frequency. The V call is TRBV6-1, the J call TRBJ2-3. The CDR3 spans 11 residues. Per the germline V gene, CDR1 is MNHNS and CDR2 is SASEGT. CDR3 protein: CASSEATTQYF.

The chain employs TRBV7-8 and TRBJ2-1. This CDR3 comprises 12 residues. CDR1 is SGHVS, CDR2 FQNEAQ, per germline. CDR3 residues: CASSLGNNEQFF.

The CDR3 protein is CASRGVMYTEAFF. V and J are TRBV10-3 and TRBJ1-1. Per the germline V gene, CDR1 is ENHRY and CDR2 is SYGVKD. This CDR3 has 13 residues.

The CDR3 protein is CASSDSPSDTQYF. The chain recombines TRBV2 with TRBJ2-3; TCRdb picks TRBD1, but there is no DNA to check that call. The length of the CDR3 is 13 residues. Germline V lookup: CDR1 SNHLY, CDR2 FYNNEI.

The chain couples TRBV13 to TRBJ2-7; TCRdb lists TRBD1, though no DNA is available to test this call. The CDR3 has 13 residues. Germline CDR1 PRHDT, CDR2 FYEKMQ (reference sequence). This chain's CDR3 is CASSGGTPYEQYF.

V gene TRBV7-8 combines with J gene TRBJ1-6. The CDR3 covers 17 residues. The germline CDR1 and CDR2 sequences are SGHVS and FQNEAQ. CDR3 region: CASSLELRPTDNSPLHF.

The chain is built from TRBV7-8 and TRBJ2-3. Germline loops: CDR1 SGHVS, CDR2 FQNEAQ. The CDR3 loop spans 15 amino acids. CDR3 in amino acids: CASSLEGRSADTQYF.

The V and J genes are TRBV12-3 or TRBV12-4 and TRBJ2-3; TCRdb's D gene call, TRBD1, goes unchecked for lack of DNA. CDR3 length: 15 amino acids. CDR3 loop: CASSSTGTGSDTQYF.

The CDR3 is CASSSRRTGGTEAFF. This chain uses TRBV12-3 or TRBV12-4 with TRBJ1-1; TCRdb picks TRBD1, but there is no DNA to check that call. This CDR3 comprises 15 residues.

This clonotype is medium-sized by frequency. J is TRBJ2-7 and V is TRBV14; TCRdb outputs TRBD1, but without DNA this stays unchecked. The CDR3 sequence is 16 residues long. Looked up from germline, CDR1 is SGHDN and CDR2 is FVKESK. The CDR3 sequence is CASSHPGGTGANEQYF.

V gene TRBV5-1 combines with J gene TRBJ2-7; TCRdb lists TRBD2, though no DNA is available to test this call. In germline, CDR1 is SGHRS, CDR2 YFSETQ. The CDR3 is made up of 15 amino acids. This chain's CDR3 is CASSLTSGPAYEQYF.

The chain employs TRBV13 and TRBJ2-5; TCRdb's D call of TRBD1 is untestable without DNA. CDR3 length: 14 residues. The V gene's germline CDR1 is PRHDT and CDR2 FYEKMQ (reference sequence). The CDR3 reads CASSQTGFQETQYF.

This sequence joins TRBV3-1 and TRBJ2-1; TCRdb selects TRBD2, and the lack of DNA leaves this call unchecked. Germline CDR1 and CDR2: LGHDT and YNNKEL (reference sequence). There are 18 residues in the CDR3. CDR3 region: CASSQESPTGTLYNEQFF.

The CDR3 loop reads CASSYSETGIGTQYF. The chain joins TRBV6-5 to TRBJ2-5; the TCRdb D gene call, TRBD1, has no DNA to confirm it. The CDR3 runs to 15 residues. CDR1 MNHEY and CDR2 SVGAGI come from the germline V gene.

The chain has TRBV12-3 or TRBV12-4 and TRBJ2-7; the D gene TCRdb calls, TRBD1, cannot be checked with no DNA. The CDR3 runs to 12 residues. The CDR3 sequence: CASSLQGYEQYF.

J is TRBJ2-1 and V is TRBV6-2 or TRBV6-3; TCRdb's D gene call, TRBD2, goes unchecked for lack of DNA. Germline V lookup: CDR1 MNHEY, CDR2 SVGEGT. The CDR3 has 13 residues. Here the CDR3 reads CASKKRGRIEQFF.

The chain couples TRBV28 to TRBJ2-7. The CDR3 sequence is 15 residues long. Germline assignment: CDR1 MDHEN and CDR2 SYDVKM. This chain's CDR3 is CASGRSLSVSREQYF.

The chain links TRBV27 to TRBJ2-3; the D gene TCRdb calls, TRBD2, cannot be checked with no DNA. CDR3 length: 15 amino acids. Germline V gene lookup returns CDR1 MNHEY and CDR2 SMNVEV (reference sequence). The chain's CDR3 is CASRGRETASDTQYF.

This clonotype is medium-sized by frequency. V is TRBV28 and J is TRBJ1-1; absent DNA, TCRdb's TRBD1 call cannot be checked. The germline CDR1 and CDR2 sequences are MDHEN and SYDVKM. The CDR3 totals 14 residues. The CDR3 here is CASRPAGGRLGAFF.

V is TRBV27 and J is TRBJ2-7; absent DNA, TCRdb's TRBD1 call cannot be checked. There are 15 residues in the CDR3. The V gene's germline CDR1 is MNHEY and CDR2 SMNVEV (reference sequence). The CDR3 reads CASSLSTDRHYEQYF.

By frequency, this clonotype registers medium-sized. This chain connects TRBV29-1 to TRBJ2-2. CDR3 length equals 13 residues. Per germline, CDR1 SQVTM and CDR2 ANQGSEA. CDR3 amino acids: CSVELGFTGELFF.